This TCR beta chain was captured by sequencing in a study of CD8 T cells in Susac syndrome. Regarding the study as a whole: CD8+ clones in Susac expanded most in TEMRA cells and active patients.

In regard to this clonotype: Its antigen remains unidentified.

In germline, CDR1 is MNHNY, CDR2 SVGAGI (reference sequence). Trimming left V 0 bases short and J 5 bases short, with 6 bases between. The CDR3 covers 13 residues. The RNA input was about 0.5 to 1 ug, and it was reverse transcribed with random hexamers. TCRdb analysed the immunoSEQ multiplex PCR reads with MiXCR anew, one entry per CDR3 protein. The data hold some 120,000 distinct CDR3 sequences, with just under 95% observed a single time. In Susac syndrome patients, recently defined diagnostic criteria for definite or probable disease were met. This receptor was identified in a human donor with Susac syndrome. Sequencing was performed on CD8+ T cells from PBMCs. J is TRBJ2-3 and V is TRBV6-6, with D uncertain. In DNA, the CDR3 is TGTGCCAGCAGTTACTCGATGGGAGATACGCAGTATTTT. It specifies CASSYSMGDTQYF.